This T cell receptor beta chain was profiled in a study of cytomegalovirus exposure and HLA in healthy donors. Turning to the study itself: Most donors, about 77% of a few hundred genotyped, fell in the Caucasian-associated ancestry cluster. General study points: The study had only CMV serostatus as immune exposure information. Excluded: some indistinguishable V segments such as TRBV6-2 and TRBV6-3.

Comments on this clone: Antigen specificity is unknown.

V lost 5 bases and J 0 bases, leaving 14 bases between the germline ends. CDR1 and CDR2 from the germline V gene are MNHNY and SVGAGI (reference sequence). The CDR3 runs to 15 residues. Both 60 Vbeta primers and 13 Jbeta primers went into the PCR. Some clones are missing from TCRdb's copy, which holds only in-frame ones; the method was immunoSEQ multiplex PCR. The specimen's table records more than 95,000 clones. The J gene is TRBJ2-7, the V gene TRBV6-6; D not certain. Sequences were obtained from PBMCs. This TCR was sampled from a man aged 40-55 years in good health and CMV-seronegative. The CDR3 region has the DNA TGTGCCAGCAGTAGCCCATACCTTAGCTCCTACGAGCAGTACTTC. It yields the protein CASSSPYLSSYEQYF.